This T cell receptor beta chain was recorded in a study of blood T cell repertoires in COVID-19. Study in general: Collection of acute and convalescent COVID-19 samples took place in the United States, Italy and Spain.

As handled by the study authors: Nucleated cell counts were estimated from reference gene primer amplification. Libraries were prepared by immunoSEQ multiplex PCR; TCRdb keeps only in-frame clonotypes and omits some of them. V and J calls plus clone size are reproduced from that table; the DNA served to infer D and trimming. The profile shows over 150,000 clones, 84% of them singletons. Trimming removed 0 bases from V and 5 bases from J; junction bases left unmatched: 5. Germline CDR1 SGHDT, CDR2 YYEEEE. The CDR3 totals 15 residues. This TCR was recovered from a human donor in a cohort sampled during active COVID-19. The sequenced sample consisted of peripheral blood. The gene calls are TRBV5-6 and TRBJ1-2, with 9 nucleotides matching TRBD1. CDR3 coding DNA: TGTGCCAGCAGCTTGGTAAGGGACAGGGTTTATGGCTACACCTTC. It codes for CASSLVRDRVYGYTF. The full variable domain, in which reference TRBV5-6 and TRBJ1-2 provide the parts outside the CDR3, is DAGVTQSPTHLIKTRGQQVTLRCSPKSGHDTVSWYQQALGQGPQFIFQYYEEEERQRGNFPDRFSGHQFPNYSSELNVNALLLGDSALYLCASSLVRDRVYGYTFGSGTRLTVV.